This note documents a single T cell receptor beta chain sequence. The target antigen is unknown. Sequencing used immunoSEQ multiplex PCR; TCRdb keeps in-frame clones, though not all of them. The sample has about 70,000 clones; 80% to 90% are singletons. This sample was taken from a study of lymphopenia after photon versus proton radiotherapy. Study-level findings and limits: A bigger post-nadir fall in TCR diversity correlated inversely with survival time in deceased patients. Photon-treated patients lost naive T cells and TCR diversity; proton-treated stayed stable.

V shed 3 bases and J shed 0 bases, with 16 bases lying between them. The CDR3 has 17 amino acids. Germline V gene data show CDR1 as MDHEN and CDR2 as SYDVKM. The chain links TRBV28 to TRBJ2-3; the D gene is possibly TRBD2 (6 bases). The sequence was collected from a man at least 80 years old with esophageal cancer. Sample: peripheral blood, taken from a patient treated with proton-based radiotherapy. Written as DNA, the CDR3 is TGTGCCAGCAGTTTGGGGCAGGGAGGCTCTAGCACAGATACGCAGTATTTT. Amino acid sequence: CASSLGQGGSSTDTQYF.